This passage covers 23 T cell receptor beta chains from one sample sequenced in a study of B cell selection in AIRE deficiency (dated by TCRdb to between 2018 and 2021). Library prep was done by the immunoSEQ multiplex PCR assay. In its TCRdb copy, this immuneACCESS table keeps in-frame sequences only and misses some clones. Where compared with another copy, unresolved V genes explain less than half of these, and the others have no known cause. This sample comprises roughly 25,000 clones, 95% to 98% of them detected only once. The top ten hold around 0.22% of the sample. CD4+CD127+ cells were sorted as the conventional CD4 T cell population. The specimen was CD4+CD127+ conventional T cells sorted from PBMCs. These receptors all stem from a human donor in good health.

The chain uses TRBV19 and TRBJ2-7; TRBD1 agrees at 8 bases. In germline, CDR1 is LNHDA, CDR2 SQIVND (reference sequence). J gave up 2 bases and V 4 bases, and 7 bases lay outside the gene matches. The CDR3 extends over 15 amino acids. CDR3: CASSTRTGSTYEQYF. The CDR3 DNA reads as TGTGCCAGTAGTACTAGGACAGGGAGTACCTACGAGCAGTACTTC.

This rearrangement joins TRBV6-6 to TRBJ1-2; 7 positions agree with TRBD1. V gave up 7 bases and J gave up 8 bases; unmatched junction bases: 10. Looked up from germline, CDR1 is MNHNY and CDR2 is SVGAGI (reference sequence). The CDR3 spans 13 residues. The CDR3 loop reads CASTPGQGGGYTF. The CDR3, as DNA: TGTGCCAGCACCCCGGGTCAGGGGGGGGGCTACACCTTC.

This clone came up once. The V call is TRBV15, the J call TRBJ2-7; the D is unclear. The ends were cut back, 3 bases at V and 5 bases at J, with 14 bases in the middle. The CDR3 length is 14 residues. CDR1 is LNHNV, CDR2 YYDKDF, per germline (reference sequence). The chain's CDR3 is CATSSSSSLHEQYF. Here the CDR3 DNA reads TGTGCCACCAGCAGTAGCTCGTCCCTCCACGAGCAGTACTTC.

The V call is TRBV6-1, the J call TRBJ2-7; 7 bases are shared with TRBD1. Germline values: CDR1 MNHNS, CDR2 SASEGT. The CDR3 consists of 14 residues. Trimming cost V 5 bases and J 3 bases; bases outside gene matches: 7. In DNA form, the CDR3 reads TGTGCCAGCAGTCATGAGGGACAGCACTACGAGCAGTACTTC. It encodes CASSHEGQHYEQYF.

The rearrangement joins TRBV7-2 to TRBJ1-2; D is perhaps TRBD1 (5 bases). The germline V gene has CDR1 SGHTA and CDR2 FQGNSA. The CDR3 loop spans 15 amino acids. Trimming took 5 bases from V and 3 from J, leaving 16 bases between them. Here the CDR3 reads CASSPGWGEDYGYTF. The DNA for the CDR3 is TGTGCCAGCAGCCCGGGTTGGGGGGAGGACTATGGCTACACCTTC.

The chain employs TRBV2 and TRBJ2-7; D ambiguous. Germline assignment: CDR1 SNHLY and CDR2 FYNNEI. V lost 3 bases to trimming and J lost 0 bases, with 12 bases between them. The CDR3 is 15 amino acids. CDR3 nucleotide sequence: TGTGCCAGCAGTGACCCTCGGGCCCTCTCCTACGAGCAGTACTTC. Amino acid sequence: CASSDPRALSYEQYF.

The J gene is TRBJ2-1, the V gene TRBV18, with D possibly TRBD1 on 5 matching bases. Trimming removed 0 bases from V and 5 bases from J, with 14 bases in between. This CDR3 has 16 amino acids. Germline CDR1 is KGHSH and CDR2 is LQKENI. CDR3 DNA: TGTGCCAGCTCACCACCTCACCGGAAGGGGAACAATGAGCAGTTCTTC. This sequence encodes CASSPPHRKGNNEQFF.

This chain uses TRBV10-3 with TRBJ1-2; D gene ambiguous. This CDR3 has 14 residues. Per the germline V gene, CDR1 is ENHRY and CDR2 is SYGVKD. V lost 0 bases, J lost 3 bases, and 8 bases lay in between. The CDR3 nucleotides are TGTGCCATCAGTGAGTCGGGAGGGTACTATGGCTACACCTTC. It encodes CAISESGGYYGYTF.

Notes on this clone: Germline and junction disagree at one end, which may indicate a read error. V and J are TRBV7-7 and TRBJ2-2; 9 nucleotides agree with TRBD2. The CDR3 has 17 residues. Germline CDR1 is SSHAT and CDR2 is FNYEAQ (reference sequence). Here the CDR3 reads CASSLGWREGHSGELFF. DNA for the CDR3: TGTGCTAGCAGCTTAGGTTGGCGGGAGGGCCATTCCGGGGAGCTGTTTTTT.

This chain uses TRBV10-3 with TRBJ2-1; TRBD2 matches 8 bases. Per the germline V gene, CDR1 is ENHRY and CDR2 is SYGVKD. J was trimmed by 8 bases and V by 6 bases; bases with no gene match: 15. The CDR3 runs 16 residues. CDR3 nucleotide sequence: TGTGCCATCAGGGAACACGGGACTAGAGGCCCCGATGAGCAGTTCTTC. Protein sequence: CAIREHGTRGPDEQFF.

The rearrangement joins TRBV19 to TRBJ1-1, with a weak D call TRBD1 (5 bases). CDR1 and CDR2 from the germline V gene are LNHDA and SQIVND (reference sequence). This CDR3 has 14 residues. V lost 3 bases, J lost 4 bases, and 12 bases lay in between. The CDR3 DNA follows: TGTGCCAGTAGTATTACTCCGAGGGGCACTGAAGCTTTCTTT. Its protein product is CASSITPRGTEAFF.

The gene calls are TRBV29-1 and TRBJ1-2; possibly TRBD1 for D (6 bases). V lost 2 bases, J lost 8 bases, and 12 bases lay in between. The CDR3 consists of 12 residues. Germline lookup yields CDR1 SQVTM and CDR2 ANQGSEA. CDR3 sequence: CSVERQARGYTF. CDR3 bases: TGCAGCGTTGAAAGACAGGCGCGGGGCTACACCTTC.

The V and J genes are TRBV30 and TRBJ2-6; D unclear. Germline V lookup: CDR1 GTSNPN, CDR2 SVGIG (reference sequence). This CDR3 has 14 residues. The germline V and J ends were trimmed by 3 bases and 1 base, with 7 bases remaining between them. The chain's CDR3 is CAWRSFSGANVLTF. CDR3 nucleotide sequence: TGTGCCTGGAGGTCTTTTTCTGGGGCCAACGTCCTGACTTTC.

This sequence joins TRBV7-3 and TRBJ1-2, with TRBD1 as a possible D gene (5 bases). The CDR3 length is 13 residues. The V end lost 2 bases, the J end lost 4 bases, and 8 bases lay between the germline ends. Germline V CDR1 and CDR2: SGHTA, FQGTGA. CDR3 in DNA: TGTGCCAGCAGCTTAGGGGGGTCCTATGGCTACACCTTC. This gives the protein CASSLGGSYGYTF.

V is TRBV5-6 and J is TRBJ2-7; TRBD1 agrees at 7 bases. Germline CDR1 reads SGHDT; CDR2 reads YYEEEE. With 3 bases clipped from V and 5 bases from J, the junction kept 14 bases outside the gene matches. The CDR3 length is 16 residues. CDR3 sequence reads: CASSSPATGMRNEQYF. The CDR3 coding sequence is TGTGCCAGCAGCTCCCCGGCGACAGGGATGAGAAACGAGCAGTACTTC. The full variable domain, in which reference TRBV5-6 and TRBJ2-7 provide the parts outside the CDR3, is DAGVTQSPTHLIKTRGQQVTLRCSPKSGHDTVSWYQQALGQGPQFIFQYYEEEERQRGNFPDRFSGHQFPNYSSELNVNALLLGDSALYLCASSSPATGMRNEQYFGPGTRLTVT.

The chain is built from TRBV19 and TRBJ1-5; 8 nucleotides align to TRBD1. The CDR3 runs 16 residues. V gave up 5 bases and J gave up 6 bases; unmatched junction bases: 12. Looked up from germline, CDR1 is LNHDA and CDR2 is SQIVND (reference sequence). The CDR3 sequence: CASSLPGQGRSQPQHF. The CDR3, as DNA: TGTGCCAGTAGTCTCCCCGGACAGGGCCGGAGTCAGCCCCAGCATTTT.

This sequence joins TRBV7-8 and TRBJ2-3; D uncertain. Germline V gene data show CDR1 as SGHVS and CDR2 as FQNEAQ. Trimming pared 6 bases from V and 6 bases from J, leaving 13 bases between. The CDR3 totals 13 residues. CDR3 nucleotide sequence: TGTGCCAGCAGGCCTTACGGTATGGATACGCAGTATTTT. It codes for CASRPYGMDTQYF.

V usage is TRBV7-2 and J usage is TRBJ2-7; D gene uncertain. The germline gives CDR1 SGHTA, CDR2 FQGNSA. The CDR3 runs 15 residues. Trimming removed 6 bases at V and 0 bases at J, with 15 bases between. CDR3 nucleotide sequence: TGTGCCAGCAGTACAGAGGCATTCTACTCCTACGAGCAGTACTTC. Its translation is CASSTEAFYSYEQYF.

The genes are TRBV19 and TRBJ2-3; 10 bases line up with TRBD2. V trimming: 6 bases; J trimming: 4 bases; junction bases outside the gene matches: 4. Germline lookup yields CDR1 LNHDA and CDR2 SQIVND (reference sequence). The CDR3 runs to 14 residues. CDR3 sequence: CASRASGRADTQYF. The CDR3 DNA is TGTGCCAGTAGGGCTAGCGGGAGAGCAGATACGCAGTATTTT.

V usage is TRBV10-3 and J usage is TRBJ2-1, with 8 nucleotides matching TRBD2. This CDR3 is built from 14 residues. After removal of 4 bases from V and 6 bases from J, the junction contained 5 bases not matched to a gene. The germline gives CDR1 ENHRY, CDR2 SYGVKD. This CDR3 reads CAISAAGGPNEQFF. In nucleotides, the CDR3 is TGTGCCATCAGTGCGGCGGGAGGCCCCAATGAGCAGTTCTTC.

The V and J genes are TRBV10-1 and TRBJ2-7; D is unclear. CDR1 and CDR2 from the germline V gene are WNHNN and SYGVQD (reference sequence). The CDR3 covers 15 residues. V lost 1 base, J lost 0 bases, and 10 bases lay in between. CDR3 residues: CASSELLRDSYEQYF. In nucleotides, the CDR3 is TGCGCCAGCAGTGAGTTGTTAAGGGACTCCTACGAGCAGTACTTC.

Note on this clone: Other nucleotide sequences from this sample produce the same CDR3. The rearrangement uses TRBV7-3 and TRBJ2-7; D is possibly TRBD1 (5 bases). The CDR3 covers 13 residues. Germline-derived CDR1 and CDR2 are SGHTA and FQGTGA. Trimming shortened V by 9 bases and J by 7 bases, and 19 bases separated the two germline ends. The CDR3 sequence is CASSQGQSGEQYF. In DNA, the CDR3 is TGTGCCAGTAGTCAGGGCCAATCTGGGGAGCAGTACTTC.

The CDR3 loop is CASSVGTQETQYF. The CDR3 DNA reads TGTGCCAGCAGTGTCGGGACTCAAGAGACCCAGTACTTC. The chain uses TRBV28 and TRBJ2-5, with D possibly being TRBD2 (6 bases). Trimming took 5 bases from V and 2 from J, leaving 9 bases between them. Per germline, CDR1 MDHEN and CDR2 SYDVKM. The CDR3 length is 13 residues.